The 24 T cell receptor beta chains listed next were all sequenced from one sample in a study of T cells after somatic rescue of genetic block. Using immunoSEQ multiplex PCR, the repertoire was profiled, and TCRdb retains in-frame clones only, with some absent. Of 80,000 to 90,000 clones in the sample, 75% to 90% were seen once. The specimen was peripheral blood mononuclear cells (PBMCs). The receptors derive from a woman aged 18-30 years.

V gene TRBV19 combines with J gene TRBJ2-5; unclear D gene. V shed 7 bases and J shed 0 bases, with 15 bases lying between them. Looked up from germline, CDR1 is LNHDA and CDR2 is SQIVND (reference sequence). The CDR3 sequence is 15 residues long. The CDR3 DNA sequence: TGTGCCAGTAAGCAGGATAGATCCAACCAAGAGACCCAGTACTTC. Amino acid sequence: CASKQDRSNQETQYF.

This sequence joins TRBV9 and TRBJ2-5; TRBD1 or TRBD2 may be the D gene (6 bases each). CDR1 is SGDLS and CDR2 is YYNGEE in the germline V gene. The length of the CDR3 is 15 residues. The V end was cut by 2 bases, the J end by 5 bases, with 16 bases between. CDR3 sequence reads: CASSVDSGGAETQYF. The DNA for the CDR3 is TGTGCCAGCAGCGTCGATTCCGGGGGCGCGGAGACCCAGTACTTC.

V and J are TRBV7-8 and TRBJ1-4; D not resolved. Trimming shortened V by 6 bases and J by 7 bases, and 18 bases separated the two germline ends. CDR1 and CDR2 (germline): SGHVS, FQNEAQ. The CDR3 totals 15 residues. In DNA, the CDR3 is TGTGCCAGCAGATCTTTGCGGACGGTGGGTGAAAAACTGTTTTTT. This encodes CASRSLRTVGEKLFF.

This chain connects TRBV28 to TRBJ1-4, with TRBD1 matching over 8 bases. Germline CDR1 MDHEN, CDR2 SYDVKM. The CDR3 is 15 amino acids. V lost 4 bases to trimming and J lost 6 bases; unmatched junction nucleotides: 7. In DNA, the CDR3 is TGTGCCAGCAGTTCCGGACAGGGTGGATATGAAAAACTGTTTTTT. As protein: CASSSGQGGYEKLFF.

In this sample, this clone turned up once. Written as DNA, the CDR3 is TGTGCCAGAAGCACCGCCAGGGGCAGGAGCTCCTACGAGCAGTACTTC. Translation gives CARSTARGRSSYEQYF. The rearrangement links TRBV5-3 to TRBJ2-7; perhaps TRBD1 as D (6 bases). TRBV5-3 is identified as an open reading frame with a role that is uncertain. V lost 4 bases and J lost 0, with 17 bases in between. The CDR3 contains 16 residues.

The V call is TRBV5-1, the J call TRBJ2-2; D is uncertain. The length of the CDR3 is 16 residues. Trimming stripped 0 bases from V and 0 bases from J, with 9 bases between. CDR1 and CDR2 from the germline V gene are SGHRS and YFSETQ. The CDR3 reads CASSLVTTANTGELFF. CDR3 sequence (DNA): TGCGCCAGCAGCTTGGTTACTACAGCGAACACCGGGGAGCTGTTTTTT.

The chain has TRBV10-3 and TRBJ2-2, with 10 bases matching TRBD1. After removal of 6 bases from V and 6 bases from J, the junction contained 4 bases not matched to a gene. Germline V CDR1 and CDR2: ENHRY, SYGVKD. The CDR3 extends over 14 amino acids. In nucleotides, the CDR3 is TGTGCCATCAGGAGACAGGGGGCGTCCGGGGAGCTGTTTTTT. This sequence encodes CAIRRQGASGELFF.

This rearrangement joins TRBV29-1 to TRBJ2-7; TRBD1 aligns across 7 bases. Germline values: CDR1 SQVTM, CDR2 ANQGSEA. The CDR3 is made up of 11 amino acids. V lost 7 bases, J lost 5 bases, and 5 bases stayed unmatched. Written as DNA, the CDR3 is TGCAGCGCCGAAGGGGGCCACGAGCAGTACTTC. Residues: CSAEGGHEQYF.

The CDR3: CASSFFGGRDTGELFF. The CDR3 DNA sequence: TGTGCCAGCAGCTTCTTTGGGGGCAGGGACACCGGGGAGCTGTTTTTT. The V call is TRBV11-3, the J call TRBJ2-2, with a tentative D call TRBD1 (6 bases). Germline lookup yields CDR1 SGHNT and CDR2 YENEEA. Trimming took off 3 bases at V and 3 bases at J, with 14 bases between the two ends. The CDR3 length is 16 residues.

This clone appeared a single time. This chain joins TRBV27 and TRBJ2-6; TRBD2 is a possible D gene (5 bases). V lost 4 bases, J lost 5 bases, and 9 bases lay in between. CDR3 length: 14 amino acids. Germline V CDR1 and CDR2: MNHEY, SMNVEV (reference sequence). This CDR3 reads CASSSPGRANVLTF. DNA for the CDR3: TGTGCCAGCAGTTCCCCCGGGAGGGCCAACGTCCTGACTTTC.

This chain uses TRBV5-8 with TRBJ2-1, with D hard to call. Trimming took off 4 bases at V and 2 bases at J, with 13 bases between the two ends. In germline, CDR1 is SGHTS, CDR2 YDEGEE. CDR3 length: 15 amino acids. The CDR3 reads CASSQGGRTYNEQFF. Here the CDR3 DNA reads TGTGCCAGCAGCCAAGGCGGACGGACCTACAATGAGCAGTTCTTC. Together with reference TRBV5-8 and TRBJ2-1, the CDR3 gives the full variable domain: EAGVTQSPTHLIKTRGQQATLRCSPISGHTSVYWYQQALGLGLQFLLWYDEGEERNRGNFPPRFSGRQFPNYSSELNVNALELEDSALYLCASSQGGRTYNEQFFGPGTRLTVL.

CDR3: CASRETGTGGGGANVLTF. CDR3 coding DNA: TGTGCCAGCAGGGAAACCGGGACAGGGGGAGGTGGGGCCAACGTCCTGACTTTC. The J gene is TRBJ2-6, the V gene TRBV28; TRBD1 agrees at 11 bases. CDR3 length: 18 amino acids. V dropped 6 bases and J dropped 3; count of bases not matched to a gene: 10. Germline lookup yields CDR1 MDHEN and CDR2 SYDVKM.

The V and J genes are TRBV9 and TRBJ2-3; D is unresolved. CDR1 SGDLS and CDR2 YYNGEE come from the germline V gene. The V end lost 0 bases, the J end lost 0 bases, and 2 bases lay between the germline ends. The CDR3 covers 13 residues. The CDR3 DNA reads TGTGCCAGCAGCGTAGGGAGCACAGATACGCAGTATTTT. Residues: CASSVGSTDTQYF.

The rearrangement uses TRBV4-3 and TRBJ2-1; no definite D call. V lost 0 bases, J lost 7 bases, and 10 bases lay in between. The length of the CDR3 is 14 residues. Germline CDR1 and CDR2: LGHNA and YSLEER. DNA of the CDR3: TGCGCCAGCAGCCAAGATTGGTTGGGGAATGAGCAGTTCTTC. It is translated as CASSQDWLGNEQFF.

The genes are TRBV5-4 and TRBJ1-6; 9 bases align to TRBD1. Germline V gene lookup returns CDR1 SGHNT and CDR2 YYREEE (reference sequence). The CDR3 runs 15 residues. The junction had 6 bases not matched to a gene; V was cut back by 4 bases and J by 7 bases. The CDR3 DNA sequence: TGTGCCAGCAGCGCCGACGGGACAGGGAATTCACCCCTCCACTTT. Amino acids: CASSADGTGNSPLHF. Full variable domain (remainder filled in from reference TRBV5-4 and TRBJ1-6): ETGVTQSPTHLIKTRGQQVTLRCSSQSGHNTVSWYQQALGQGPQFIFQYYREEENGRGNFPPRFSGLQFPNYSSELNVNALELDDSALYLCASSADGTGNSPLHFGNGTRLTVT.

The chain employs TRBV18 and TRBJ2-3; 9 bases are shared with TRBD1. This CDR3 has 15 residues. V shed 3 bases and J 2 bases; nucleotides not matched to a gene: 3. CDR1 KGHSH and CDR2 LQKENI come from the germline V gene. The CDR3, as DNA: TGTGCCAGCTCACCGTGGGACAGGGCCACAGATACGCAGTATTTT. Its protein is CASSPWDRATDTQYF.

Regarding this clone: A read error may produce the germline difference seen at one junction end. The chain's CDR3 is CASSLDVGGTAF. The CDR3 DNA sequence: TGTGCCAGCAGCTTAGACGTCGGGGGCACAGCCTTC. The chain has TRBV7-9 and TRBJ2-7; D is possibly TRBD1 or TRBD2 (6 bases each). The CDR3 spans 12 residues. Germline CDR1 is SEHNR and CDR2 is FQNEAQ (reference sequence).

On this clone itself: The junction and the germline gene differ at one end; a read error may be behind it. This rearrangement joins TRBV5-1 to TRBJ2-6, with unresolved D. The CDR3 sequence is 14 residues long. CDR1 is SGHRS, CDR2 YFSETQ, per germline. CDR3 sequence reads: CASTLNSGANVLTF. The CDR3 nucleotides are TGCGCCAGCACCTTGAACTCTGGGGCCAACGTCCTGACTTTC.

The CDR3 loop is CASSESAGAGQPQHF. In DNA form, the CDR3 reads TGTGCCAGCAGTGAATCGGCAGGGGCGGGTCAGCCCCAGCATTTT. The gene calls are TRBV6-1 and TRBJ1-5; a possible D gene is TRBD1 (6 bases). Trimming left V 2 bases short and J 6 bases short, with 14 bases between. CDR3 length: 15 amino acids. The germline CDR1 and CDR2 sequences are MNHNS and SASEGT.

The chain joins TRBV5-1 to TRBJ2-1; no reliable D call. Trimming shortened V by 0 bases and J by 8 bases, and 6 bases separated the two germline ends. There are 12 residues in the CDR3. In germline, CDR1 is SGHRS, CDR2 YFSETQ. The CDR3 region is CASSLGNDEQFF. The CDR3 DNA follows: TGCGCCAGCAGCTTGGGCAACGATGAGCAGTTCTTC.

CDR3 residues: CASSVGPATNEKLFF. The CDR3 DNA sequence: TGTGCCAGCAGTGTCGGCCCAGCAACTAATGAAAAACTGTTTTTT. The chain combines TRBV6-1 with TRBJ1-4; D not certain. The CDR3 runs 15 residues. Germline CDR1 is MNHNS and CDR2 is SASEGT. Trimming took off 4 bases at V and 0 bases at J, with 9 bases between the two ends.

The chain has TRBV5-1 and TRBJ2-2, with D perhaps assigned TRBD1 or TRBD2 (5 bases each). V was clipped by 1 base and J by 3 bases, with 10 bases between them. The CDR3 is made up of 15 amino acids. Germline V gene data show CDR1 as SGHRS and CDR2 as YFSETQ. Here the CDR3 DNA reads TGCGCCAGCAGCTTGAAAGTGGGGGACACCGGGGAGCTGTTTTTT. It yields the protein CASSLKVGDTGELFF.

The rearrangement joins TRBV7-8 to TRBJ2-1; no firm D call. The CDR3 contains 13 residues. Trimming pared 6 bases from V and 5 bases from J, leaving 11 bases between. Germline V gene data show CDR1 as SGHVS and CDR2 as FQNEAQ. The CDR3 DNA sequence: TGTGCCAGCAGAGGGTTGAAGGACAATGAGCAGTTCTTC. Translating gives CASRGLKDNEQFF.

V usage is TRBV4-2 and J usage is TRBJ2-7; D remains ambiguous. With 1 base removed from V and 6 bases from J, the gap between germline ends came to 10 bases. CDR1 and CDR2 (germline): LGHNA, YNFKEQ. The CDR3 runs to 13 residues. For the CDR3, the DNA is TGTGCCAGCAGCCAAGGAACCCTGGGCGAGCAGTACTTC. Translation: CASSQGTLGEQYF.